This T cell receptor (beta chain) was identified in a study of blood T cell repertoires in COVID-19. The wider study: The study drew acute and convalescent COVID-19 samples from the United States, Italy and Spain. T cells, B-cell-depleted T cells, or PBMCs provided the cDNA or gDNA that served as material.

J gave up 7 bases and V 5 bases, and 6 bases lay outside the gene matches. Germline V gene sequence: CDR1 MNHEY, CDR2 SMNVEV (reference sequence). This CDR3 is 14 amino acids long. This clone was seen a few times. In the original analysis: Reference gene primer amplification gave estimated nucleated cell counts. This table comes from immunoSEQ multiplex PCR, and its TCRdb copy is limited to in-frame clones, with some not included. V, J and clone size reflect that table, while D and trimming were determined from the DNA. The sample consists of over 300,000 clones, roughly 82% of them appearing once. The chain links TRBV27 to TRBJ1-4; 8 bases agree with TRBD1. This sequence originates from a woman in her forties or fifties with acute or convalescent COVID-19. Sequencing was carried out using peripheral blood. The CDR3 spells CASSDQGAGEKLFF. The CDR3 nucleotides read TGTGCCAGCAGTGATCAGGGGGCTGGTGAAAAACTGTTTTTT.